The T cell receptor beta chain under discussion was sequenced for a study of blood T cell repertoires in COVID-19. The authors' processing: Amplified reference gene primers provided the basis for estimating nucleated cell counts. Repertoires were generated with immunoSEQ multiplex PCR, while TCRdb's copy carries only in-frame clones and drops some. That table furnishes V, J and clone size, whereas the DNA furnished D and trimming. This table has about 74,000 clones, 70% to 90% appearing once. Germline V gives CDR1 SNHLY, CDR2 FYNNEI. This CDR3 has 13 amino acids. The V gene lost 2 bases and the J gene lost 6 bases, with 8 bases spanning the gap.

The chain employs TRBV2 and TRBJ1-5; no clear D gene. The clonotype originates from a woman of 80 years or more with active or convalescent COVID-19. The material sequenced was peripheral blood. CDR3 sequence (DNA): TGTGCCAGCAGTGAACGGGAAGGTCAGCCCCAGCATTTT. Translation gives CASSEREGQPQHF.